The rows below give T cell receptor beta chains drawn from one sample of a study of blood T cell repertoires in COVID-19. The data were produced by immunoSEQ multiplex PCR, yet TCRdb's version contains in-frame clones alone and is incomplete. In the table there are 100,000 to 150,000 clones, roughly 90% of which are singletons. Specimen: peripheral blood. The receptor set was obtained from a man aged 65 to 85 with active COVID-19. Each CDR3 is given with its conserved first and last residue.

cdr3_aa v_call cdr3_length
CAWRNRGSGNTIYF TRBV30 14
CATSRVYGSLETQYF TRBV15 15
CAWSALGTQYF TRBV30 11
CSVSQGTRVAQYF TRBV29-1 13
CASSSQGAETQYF TRBV19 13
CASSQTGGNTEAFF TRBV4-3 14
CASSTPGQGGTEAFF TRBV27 15
CSAGTANTEAFF TRBV29-1 12
CASSYSSGAINSEQYF TRBV6-2/TRBV6-3 16
CASSLGTSTYNEQFF TRBV6-2/TRBV6-3 15
CASSPRTSLSSYEQYF TRBV5-5 16
CASSLFLGQGGTGELFF TRBV27 17
CASSHLQGQGAGGYTF TRBV4-3 16
CASSQGHRSYEQYF TRBV3-1/TRBV3-2 14
CASSYQPGQGGRTEAFF TRBV6-2/TRBV6-3 17
CASGQSRIGYTF TRBV28 12
CASSPPRVAKNIQYF TRBV7-9 15
CASSRDRGRGNYGYTF TRBV9 16
CASSIRGQSNTEAFF TRBV19 15
CASSSGQRYGYTF TRBV7-2 13
CASPPRTSGLYNEQFF TRBV28 16
CASSSGTSGRSLKNTQYF TRBV28 18
CASSVGPGGVSTGELFF TRBV9 17
CASSSGQPGGLEAFF TRBV7-3 15
CASSVGQGGDEQFF TRBV9 14
CASSLYGGTEAFF TRBV7-9 13
CASTLTGAGANVLTF TRBV6-1 15
CASRAGLAGNEQFF TRBV28 14
CASSLVWREVVKNIQYF TRBV11-3 17
CSVQGISSYNEQFF TRBV29-1 14
CAWSPSGTGELFF TRBV30 13
CASSLGSLAKNIQYF TRBV27 15
CASRTGTSGTPSQETQYF TRBV19 18
CASSFASGRAWDEQFF TRBV7-2 16
CASSLAEYEQYF TRBV7-9 12
CASRAGWRQGISPQHF TRBV28 16
CASSHSGRDPDTQYF TRBV3-1/TRBV3-2 15
CASSRGTSGSSYEQYF TRBV14 16
CATSNPGVYEQYF TRBV24-1 13
CASRGTGTGRHEQYF TRBV19 15
CASSLDRGPSYEQYF TRBV5-1 15
CASSQGQERYF TRBV6-5 11
CASSFQGFQSPLHF TRBV28 14
CAWSVEGNQPQHF TRBV30 13
CASSGQGAQETQYF TRBV3-1/TRBV3-2 14
CATGGYGGPQETQYF TRBV15 15
CASSLARESYNEQFF TRBV7-2 15
CASSPTPTGVFYGYTF TRBV4-3 16
CASKRGGDYGYTF TRBV28 13
CAWTSGKANEKLFF TRBV30 14
CASSIDLGQQETQYF TRBV19 15
CASSDPTPREAFF TRBV6-2/TRBV6-3 13
CASTASGITNEQFF TRBV28 14
CASSGRTVWGYTF TRBV28 13
CASSHLLWTSCYEQYF TRBV3-1/TRBV3-2 16
CAWSVRGGELFF TRBV30 12
CASSRGGQAPDTQYF TRBV4-1 15
CASSLLVGSEQYF TRBV5-1 13
CASSPRLAGGSYNEQFF TRBV5-1 17
CASTTPRTGGYGYTF TRBV6-5 15